This T cell receptor (beta chain) was sequenced for a study of blood T cell repertoires in COVID-19. Using immunoSEQ multiplex PCR, the repertoire was profiled, and TCRdb retains in-frame clones only, with some absent. The sample lists over 200,000 clones, about 83% occurring once. CDR1 is SGHTA and CDR2 is FQGTGA in the germline V gene. The CDR3 runs to 16 residues. J lost 5 bases, V lost 4 bases, and 8 bases had no gene match. The chain combines TRBV7-3 with TRBJ2-2; 9 nucleotides line up with TRBD2. Sequenced material: peripheral blood. This TCR came from a man aged 80 or over with acute or convalescent COVID-19. The DNA of the CDR3 is TGTGCCAGCAGCTCGCTACCGGGACTAGCTACCGGGGAGCTGTTTTTT. Amino acids: CASSSLPGLATGELFF. Full variable domain (remainder filled in from reference TRBV7-3 and TRBJ2-2): GAGVSQTPSNKVTEKGKYVELRCDPISGHTALYWYRQSLGQGPEFLIYFQGTGAADDSGLPNDRFFAVRPEGSVSTLKIQRTERGDSAVYLCASSSLPGLATGELFFGEGSRLTVL.